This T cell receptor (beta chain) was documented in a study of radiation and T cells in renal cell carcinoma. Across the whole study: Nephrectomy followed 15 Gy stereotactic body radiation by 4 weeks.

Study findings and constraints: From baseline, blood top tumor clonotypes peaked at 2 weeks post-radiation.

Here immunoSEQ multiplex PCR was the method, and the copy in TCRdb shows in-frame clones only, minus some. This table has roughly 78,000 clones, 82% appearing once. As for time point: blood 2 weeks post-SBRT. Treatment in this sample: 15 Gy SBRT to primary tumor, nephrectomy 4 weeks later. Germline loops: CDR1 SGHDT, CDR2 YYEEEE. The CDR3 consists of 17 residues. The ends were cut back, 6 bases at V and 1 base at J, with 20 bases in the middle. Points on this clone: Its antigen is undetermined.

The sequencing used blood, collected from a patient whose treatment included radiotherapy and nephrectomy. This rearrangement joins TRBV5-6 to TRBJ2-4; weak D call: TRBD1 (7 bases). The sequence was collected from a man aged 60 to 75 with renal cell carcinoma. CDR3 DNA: TGTGCCAGCACCCTCGTCAGGGGGGCGGATGCCAAAAACATTCAGTACTTC. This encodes CASTLVRGADAKNIQYF.